The 19 T cell receptor beta chains given below trace back to one sample, sequenced in a study of blood T cell repertoires in COVID-19. The repertoire was sequenced with immunoSEQ multiplex PCR; TCRdb's copy has only in-frame clones and lacks some. The sample lists 100,000 to 150,000 clones, 65% to 90% occurring once. Sequenced material: PBMCs or T cells enriched from blood (not recorded which). These receptors came from a woman aged 45-65 years who had recovered from COVID-19.

The chain has TRBV6-1 and TRBJ1-2; D might be TRBD1 (6 bases). The germline gives CDR1 MNHNS, CDR2 SASEGT. V lost 1 base and J 10 bases, leaving 16 bases between the germline ends. This CDR3 contains 14 residues. The CDR3 is CASSEDRALLVYTF. As DNA, the CDR3 is TGTGCCAGCAGTGAAGACAGGGCCCTCCTCGTCTACACCTTC.

The chain links TRBV7-2 to TRBJ2-2, with D tentatively TRBD2 (7 bases). V lost 5 bases to trimming and J lost 4 bases, with 20 bases between them. Germline V CDR1 and CDR2: SGHTA, FQGNSA. The CDR3 has 17 amino acids. Here the CDR3 reads CASSPPAGAQGTGELFF. In DNA form, the CDR3 reads TGTGCCAGCAGCCCGCCCGCGGGGGCACAGGGCACCGGGGAGCTGTTTTTT. The variable domain in full, with the rest retrieved from reference TRBV7-2 and TRBJ2-2, is GAGVSQSPSNKVTEKGKDVELRCDPISGHTALYWYRQSLGQGLEFLIYFQGNSAPDKSGLPSDRFSAERTGGSVSTLTIQRTQQEDSAVYLCASSPPAGAQGTGELFFGEGSRLTVL.

This sequence joins TRBV10-3 and TRBJ2-7; 7 bases agree with TRBD2. CDR1 is ENHRY and CDR2 is SYGVKD in the germline V gene. V shed 6 bases, J shed 2 bases, and the junction held 7 bases outside the gene matches. The CDR3 is 14 amino acids. In nucleotides, the CDR3 is TGTGCCATCAGGGCCGCGGGGGTCACCTACGAGCAGTACTTC. This sequence encodes CAIRAAGVTYEQYF.

The gene calls are TRBV5-4 and TRBJ2-7; 9 bases map to TRBD1. This CDR3 has 17 residues. V was pared by 3 bases and J by 2 bases, with 12 bases of the junction left unmatched. Germline-derived CDR1 and CDR2 are SGHNT and YYREEE (reference sequence). The CDR3 loop reads CASSSMSRDRVTYEQYF. The CDR3 coding sequence is TGTGCCAGCAGCTCCATGAGTAGGGACAGGGTCACCTACGAGCAGTACTTC. The whole variable domain, remainder taken from reference TRBV5-4 and TRBJ2-7, is ETGVTQSPTHLIKTRGQQVTLRCSSQSGHNTVSWYQQALGQGPQFIFQYYREEENGRGNFPPRFSGLQFPNYSSELNVNALELDDSALYLCASSSMSRDRVTYEQYFGPGTRLTVT.

The V gene is TRBV7-9, the J gene TRBJ1-6, with TRBD1 matching over 8 bases. Germline CDR1 SEHNR, CDR2 FQNEAQ (reference sequence). The CDR3 spans 14 residues. Unmatched junction bases numbered 5, after V lost 3 bases and J lost 10 bases. CDR3 nucleotides: TGTGCCAGCAGCTTGGTTTCAGGGGGCTCACCCCTCCACTTT. It translates to CASSLVSGGSPLHF.

J is TRBJ1-2 and V is TRBV10-3, with 7 bases fitting TRBD1. This CDR3 has 15 amino acids. Germline assignment: CDR1 ENHRY and CDR2 SYGVKD. Germline trimming cut 8 bases from V and 2 bases from J; bases unmatched to any gene: 11. Written as DNA, the CDR3 is TGTGCCATCCGCTATACGGACAGGAAAAACTATGGCTACACCTTC. It codes for CAIRYTDRKNYGYTF.

The sample holds one count of this clone. The V and J genes are TRBV14 and TRBJ2-7, with 8 bases identical to TRBD1. V shed 3 bases and J 8 bases; nucleotides not matched to a gene: 9. This CDR3 comprises 14 residues. CDR1 SGHDN and CDR2 FVKESK come from the germline V gene. The CDR3 DNA follows: TGTGCCAGCAGCCACCCTGGACAGGGTATGCAGCAGTACTTC. It specifies CASSHPGQGMQQYF.

This sequence joins TRBV27 and TRBJ2-1, with 7 bases lining up with TRBD1. V lost 1 base and J lost 9; bases outside the gene matches: 3. Germline CDR1 MNHEY, CDR2 SMNVEV (reference sequence). CDR3 length equals 13 residues. In DNA form, the CDR3 reads TGTGCCAGCAGTTTATTCCGGGACAGTGAGCAGTTCTTC. It encodes CASSLFRDSEQFF.

The genes are TRBV12-3 or TRBV12-4 and TRBJ1-2, with 7 bases that match TRBD1. V trimming: 1 base; J trimming: 8 bases; junction bases outside the gene matches: 4. The CDR3 is 13 amino acids. CDR3 bases: TGTGCCAGCAGTTTAGAGCAGGGGGTCGGCTACACCTTC. Translated: CASSLEQGVGYTF.

The rearrangement uses TRBV5-1 and TRBJ2-7, with 10 bases aligning to TRBD1. J gave up 4 bases and V 4 bases, and 5 bases lay outside the gene matches. The CDR3 totals 14 residues. CDR1 and CDR2 (germline): SGHRS, YFSETQ. This CDR3 is CASSAGQGVYEQYF. CDR3 in DNA: TGCGCCAGCAGCGCCGGACAGGGGGTATACGAGCAGTACTTC.

The chain combines TRBV11-2 with TRBJ2-1; TRBD1 might be the D (5 bases). With 4 bases removed from V and 9 bases from J, the gap between germline ends came to 7 bases. Per germline, CDR1 SGHAT and CDR2 FQNNGV. The CDR3 spans 11 residues. The CDR3 bases are TGTGCCAGCAGCTCCGACAGTGAGCAGTTCTTC. This translates into CASSSDSEQFF. The full variable domain, with the rest looked up from reference TRBV11-2 and TRBJ2-1, is EAGVAQSPRYKIIEKRQSVAFWCNPISGHATLYWYQQILGQGPKLLIQFQNNGVVDDSQLPKDRFSAERLKGVDSTLKIQPAKLEDSAVYLCASSSDSEQFFGPGTRLTVL.

CDR3 coding DNA: TGTGCCTGGGGGAATGGACAGGACGGTTCACCCCTCCACTTT. As protein: CAWGNGQDGSPLHF. The chain links TRBV30 to TRBJ1-6, with TRBD1 matching 7 bases. Trimming took 5 bases from V and 9 from J; bases not matched to a gene: 10. The V gene's germline CDR1 is GTSNPN and CDR2 SVGIG (reference sequence). CDR3 size: 14 residues.

This chain connects TRBV27 to TRBJ1-1, with 10 bases lining up with TRBD1. J was trimmed by 7 bases and V by 6 bases; bases with no gene match: 8. Germline V gene data show CDR1 as MNHEY and CDR2 as SMNVEV (reference sequence). The length of the CDR3 is 14 residues. CDR3: CASRPGQGLLEAFF. CDR3 sequence (DNA): TGTGCCAGCAGACCGGGACAGGGGTTACTTGAAGCTTTCTTT.

This chain connects TRBV7-6 to TRBJ1-1, with D possibly matching TRBD1 (5 bases). The V gene's germline CDR1 is SGHVS and CDR2 FNYEAQ. The CDR3 is 13 residues long. V lost 6 bases and J 0 bases, leaving 8 bases between the germline ends. The CDR3 sequence is CASRGGMNTEAFF. Written as DNA, the CDR3 is TGTGCCAGCAGGGGGGGAATGAACACTGAAGCTTTCTTT.

This clone was seen a handful of times. V gene TRBV10-3 combines with J gene TRBJ1-6; 7 bases are shared with TRBD1. This CDR3 is 14 amino acids long. V gave up 4 bases and J gave up 5 bases; unmatched junction bases: 2. Germline values: CDR1 ENHRY, CDR2 SYGVKD. The CDR3 DNA is TGTGCCATCAGTGGAGGGGGCGATAATTCACCCCTCCACTTT. Its translation: CAISGGGDNSPLHF.

The CDR3 DNA sequence: TGTGCCAGCGGGGGGTCCCTCGGCTATGGCTACACCTTC. Its protein is CASGGSLGYGYTF. V usage is TRBV6-6 and J usage is TRBJ1-2, with a tentative D call TRBD1 (5 bases). V was cut by 8 bases and J by 4 bases, with 14 bases left in between. Germline V gene data show CDR1 as MNHNY and CDR2 as SVGAGI (reference sequence). The CDR3 runs to 13 residues.

The chain combines TRBV2 with TRBJ1-5, with D unclear. This CDR3 contains 15 residues. V gave up 6 bases and J gave up 0 bases, with 12 bases separating them. The germline V gene encodes CDR1 SNHLY and CDR2 FYNNEI. In nucleotides, the CDR3 is TGTGCCAGCAGCGCTGCAGGTACTAGCAATCAGCCCCAGCATTTT. Translating it yields CASSAAGTSNQPQHF.

This clone was seen just once. The CDR3 region has the DNA TGTGCCAGCTCTAAGACAGGGCAAGGCTATGGCTACACCTTC. It encodes CASSKTGQGYGYTF. The rearrangement links TRBV7-2 to TRBJ1-2, with TRBD1 matching over 7 bases. Germline CDR1 SGHTA, CDR2 FQGNSA. Losses at the gene ends were 8 bases for V and 4 bases for J; bases not matched to a gene: 10. CDR3 length equals 14 residues.

The chain carries TRBV28 and TRBJ1-3; 9 nucleotides match TRBD1. The germline V gene has CDR1 MDHEN and CDR2 SYDVKM. The CDR3 extends over 16 amino acids. Trimming at V came to 3 bases and at J to 0 bases, leaving 3 bases not matched to a gene. The CDR3 nucleotides are TGTGCCAGCAGTTTTTCGGACAGGGGCTCTGGAAACACCATATATTTT. This encodes CASSFSDRGSGNTIYF.